These T cell receptor beta chains were read from a single sample in a study of cytomegalovirus exposure and HLA in healthy donors. This table comes from immunoSEQ multiplex PCR, and its TCRdb copy is limited to in-frame clones, with some not included. The sample has about 160,000 clones; roughly 77% are singletons. What was sequenced was PBMCs. The receptors come from a woman between 35 and 50 years old in good health and CMV-seropositive. Both conserved end residues are part of each CDR3. D genes are given only for firm matches. Size tells how often a clone was seen (once, few, many) or the class of an expanded clone, and some rows leave it out.

clone_size,d_call,j_call,v_call,cdr3_aa,cdr3_nt
-,TRBD2,TRBJ2-3,TRBV19,CATFLRREGTDTQYF,TGTGCCACCTTTTTGAGGCGGGAGGGCACAGATACGCAGTATTTT
-,-,TRBJ1-2,TRBV21-1,CASSQEGQDERGYTF,TGTGCCAGCAGCCAAGAGGGACAGGATGAACGTGGCTACACCTTC
once,TRBD1,TRBJ1-1,TRBV30,CAWSAYRGRMNTEAFF,TGTGCCTGGAGTGCCTACAGGGGGCGGATGAACACTGAAGCTTTCTTT
-,TRBD1,TRBJ1-1,TRBV6-6,CASSLQGDGEAFF,TGTGCCAGCAGTTTACAGGGGGATGGTGAAGCTTTCTTT
-,TRBD1,TRBJ1-5,TRBV7-2,CASSLTGGGRSNQPQHF,TGTGCCAGCAGTCTAACAGGGGGCGGAAGAAGCAATCAGCCCCAGCATTTT
-,TRBD2,TRBJ2-7,TRBV7-2,CASSLATSGRAYEQYF,TGTGCCAGCAGCTTAGCAACTAGCGGGAGGGCCTACGAGCAGTACTTC
-,TRBD1,TRBJ1-2,TRBV5-4,CASSSRDRVTLDGYTF,TGTGCCAGCAGCAGCCGGGACAGGGTGACATTAGATGGCTACACCTTC
-,-,TRBJ1-1,TRBV7-9,CASSPRVGITEAFF,TGTGCCAGCAGCCCGAGGGTGGGGATCACTGAAGCTTTCTTT
-,-,TRBJ1-2,TRBV7-2,CASSHYDSAYGYTF,TGTGCCAGCAGCCACTATGACAGCGCCTATGGCTACACCTTC
-,-,TRBJ1-1,TRBV10-3,CAISDPDGGTEAFF,TGTGCCATCAGTGATCCTGACGGGGGTACTGAAGCTTTCTTT
-,TRBD1,TRBJ2-7,TRBV7-2,CASREKPDRAYEQYF,TGTGCCAGCAGAGAAAAACCGGACAGGGCCTACGAGCAGTACTTC
-,-,TRBJ1-5,TRBV19,CASNEYNQPQHF,TGTGCCAGTAATGAGTACAATCAGCCCCAGCATTTT
-,TRBD2,TRBJ2-1,TRBV11-3,CASSLHGTSGYNEQFF,TGTGCCAGCAGCTTGCACGGGACTAGCGGTTACAATGAGCAGTTCTTC
-,-,TRBJ1-2,TRBV19,CASSISGVLYGYTF,TGTGCCAGTAGTATTTCAGGGGTCTTATATGGCTACACCTTC
-,TRBD2,TRBJ2-1,TRBV10-1,CASSGTTGGADEQFF,TGCGCCAGCAGTGGTACAACGGGGGGTGCGGATGAGCAGTTCTTC
few,TRBD2,TRBJ2-5,TRBV7-9,CASSLPRAGGNGETQYF,TGTGCCAGCAGCTTACCGCGGGCGGGGGGGAACGGAGAGACCCAGTACTTC
-,-,TRBJ2-2,TRBV18,CASSPRRGGELFF,TGTGCCAGCTCACCCAGACGGGGCGGGGAGCTGTTTTTT
-,-,TRBJ1-2,TRBV11-2,CASSPGGVTSNYGYTF,TGTGCCAGCAGCCCGGGGGGGGTCACCAGTAACTATGGCTACACCTTC
-,-,TRBJ2-7,TRBV6-1,CASTRDRGANYEQYF,TGTGCCAGCACCCGGGACCGGGGGGCTAATTACGAGCAGTACTTC
-,TRBD1,TRBJ1-5,TRBV6-1,CASSEYSGGGNQPQHF,TGTGCCAGCAGTGAATATTCAGGGGGTGGCAATCAGCCCCAGCATTTT
-,TRBD1,TRBJ2-1,TRBV7-9,CASSDDRDEQFF,TGTGCCAGCAGCGACGACAGGGATGAGCAGTTCTTC
-,-,TRBJ2-1,TRBV5-6,CASSLGAGSYNEQFF,TGTGCCAGCAGCTTGGGGGCGGGTTCATACAATGAGCAGTTCTTC
-,TRBD1,TRBJ1-1,TRBV30,CASCLSGTGRTEAFF,TGTGCCTCTTGTTTATCGGGGACAGGGAGGACTGAAGCTTTCTTT
-,TRBD1,TRBJ1-2,TRBV4-3,CASSQGQGEVGNYGYTF,TGCGCCAGCAGCCAAGGACAGGGGGAAGTCGGTAACTATGGCTACACCTTC
-,-,TRBJ1-1,TRBV7-6,CASSFQKTEAFF,TGTGCCAGCAGCTTCCAGAAGACTGAAGCTTTCTTT
-,TRBD2,TRBJ2-1,TRBV7-9,CASSLPLLAGGPNHEQFF,TGTGCCAGCAGCTTACCCCTTTTAGCGGGAGGGCCTAACCATGAGCAGTTCTTC
once,TRBD1,TRBJ2-5,TRBV18,CASSRDRQETQYF,TGTGCCAGCTCTCGGGACAGGCAAGAGACCCAGTACTTC
-,-,TRBJ1-2,TRBV6-6,CASSYSYFYGYTF,TGTGCCAGCAGTTACTCCTATTTCTATGGCTACACCTTC
-,-,TRBJ2-5,TRBV28,CASSLGTRQETQYF,TGTGCCAGCAGTTTAGGGACTCGCCAGGAGACCCAGTACTTC
-,-,TRBJ1-2,TRBV28,CASSSQALDGYTF,TGTGCCAGCAGCTCACAGGCTCTAGATGGCTACACCTTC
-,TRBD1,TRBJ2-7,TRBV19,CASSIATGGTEQYF,TGTGCCAGTAGTATTGCGACAGGGGGCACCGAGCAGTACTTC
-,TRBD1,TRBJ1-2,TRBV27,CASTGTGAGYTF,TGTGCCAGCACTGGGACAGGCGCCGGCTACACCTTC
-,-,TRBJ1-2,TRBV15,CATSRDPGQAYGYTF,TGTGCCACCAGCAGAGATCCCGGCCAGGCTTATGGCTACACCTTC
-,TRBD2,TRBJ2-7,TRBV6-5,CASSLAGGTYEQYF,TGTGCCAGCAGTTTAGCGGGGGGGACCTACGAGCAGTACTTC
-,-,TRBJ2-2,TRBV5-6,CASSQGTITGELFF,TGTGCCAGCAGTCAGGGAACGATCACCGGGGAGCTGTTTTTT
-,-,TRBJ1-2,TRBV7-9,CASSLEGENYGYTF,TGTGCCAGCAGCTTAGAAGGGGAAAACTATGGCTACACCTTC
-,-,TRBJ2-1,TRBV7-2,CASSPPRRDEQFF,TGTGCCAGCAGCCCTCCCAGGCGCGATGAGCAGTTCTTC
-,TRBD2,TRBJ2-3,TRBV18,CASSEGLAGGLDTQYF,TGTGCCAGCTCAGAAGGACTAGCGGGAGGTTTAGATACGCAGTATTTT
-,-,TRBJ1-5,TRBV6-1,CASSRGGSNQPQHF,TGTGCCAGCAGCCGAGGAGGGAGCAATCAGCCCCAGCATTTT
-,TRBD1,TRBJ2-3,TRBV29-1,CSAQPRTGSDTQYF,TGCAGCGCTCAACCGAGGACAGGGTCGGATACGCAGTATTTT
-,TRBD1,TRBJ2-7,TRBV5-1,CASSLGQDSYEQYF,TGCGCCAGCAGCCTGGGACAGGACTCCTACGAGCAGTACTTC
-,TRBD1,TRBJ1-2,TRBV5-1,CASSSPDRGEYYGYTF,TGCGCCAGCAGCTCCCCTGACAGGGGAGAGTACTATGGCTACACCTTC
-,TRBD2,TRBJ2-7,TRBV30,CAWSISGGAYEQYF,TGTGCCTGGAGCATTAGCGGGGGGGCATACGAGCAGTACTTC
-,-,TRBJ2-7,TRBV28,CASGGGQSYEQYF,TGTGCCAGCGGAGGTGGACAGTCCTACGAGCAGTACTTC
-,-,TRBJ1-3,TRBV10-2,CASSEQGSGNTIYF,TGCGCCAGCAGTGAGCAGGGCTCTGGAAACACCATATATTTT